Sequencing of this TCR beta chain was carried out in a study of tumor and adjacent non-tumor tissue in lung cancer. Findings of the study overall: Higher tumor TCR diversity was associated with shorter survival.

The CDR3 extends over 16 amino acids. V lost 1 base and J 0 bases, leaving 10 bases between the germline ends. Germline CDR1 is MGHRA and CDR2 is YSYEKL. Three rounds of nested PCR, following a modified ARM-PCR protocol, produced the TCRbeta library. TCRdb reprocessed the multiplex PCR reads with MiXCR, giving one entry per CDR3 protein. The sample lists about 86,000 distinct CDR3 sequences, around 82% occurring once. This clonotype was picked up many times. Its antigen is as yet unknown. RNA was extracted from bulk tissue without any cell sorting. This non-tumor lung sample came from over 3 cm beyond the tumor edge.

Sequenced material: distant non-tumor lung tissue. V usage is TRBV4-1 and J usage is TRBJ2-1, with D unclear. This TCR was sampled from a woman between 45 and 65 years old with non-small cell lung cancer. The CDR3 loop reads CASSQVDILSYNEQFF. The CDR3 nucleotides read TGCGCCAGCAGCCAAGTAGACATACTCTCCTACAATGAGCAGTTCTTC.